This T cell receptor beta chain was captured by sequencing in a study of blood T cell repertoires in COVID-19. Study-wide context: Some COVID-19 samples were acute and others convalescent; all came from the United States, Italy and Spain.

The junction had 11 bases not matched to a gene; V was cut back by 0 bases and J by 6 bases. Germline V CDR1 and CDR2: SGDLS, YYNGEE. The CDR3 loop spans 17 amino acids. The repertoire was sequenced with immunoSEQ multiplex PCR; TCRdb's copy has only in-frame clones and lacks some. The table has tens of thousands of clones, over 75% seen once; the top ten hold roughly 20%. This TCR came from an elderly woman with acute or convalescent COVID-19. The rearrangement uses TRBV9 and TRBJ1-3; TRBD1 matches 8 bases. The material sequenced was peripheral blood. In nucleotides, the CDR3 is TGTGCCAGCAGCGTAGGCCCCAGGGGGCAAGGCGAAAACACCATATATTTT. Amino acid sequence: CASSVGPRGQGENTIYF.